The T cell receptor (beta chain) described here comes from a study of OX40 agonist ivuxolimab in advanced cancers. Study-wide background: The dose of intravenous ivuxolimab that patients received every 2 weeks ranged from 0.01 to 10 mg/kg. The group had a mean age of about 64 years, ranged from about 23 to 85, and was 80% to 90% male. Patients assigned to dose escalation were diagnosed with hepatocellular carcinoma, melanoma, renal cell or head and neck cancer.

Repertoires were generated with immunoSEQ multiplex PCR, while TCRdb's copy carries only in-frame clones and drops some. The sample holds about 25,000 clones, 80% to 90% seen once. Germline CDR1 reads SGHRS; CDR2 reads YFSETQ. This CDR3 region has 15 residues. Trimming took off 2 bases at V and 2 bases at J, with 12 bases between the two ends. J is TRBJ2-3 and V is TRBV5-1, with D hard to call. The sequences come from CD4+ or CD8+ T cells sorted from blood, collected in a trial of the OX40 agonist ivuxolimab. The receptor was isolated from an adult with an advanced solid tumor such as melanoma, head and neck, liver or kidney cancer. Written as DNA, the CDR3 is TGCGCCAGCAGCTTATACGTAGGGTCCACAGATACGCAGTATTTT. Translated: CASSLYVGSTDTQYF.